Below are 26 T cell receptor beta chains sequenced from a single sample in a study of neurological immune-mediated disorders. TCRdb reanalysed the 5' RACE reads using MiXCR and keeps one entry per CDR3 protein. Of about 120,000 distinct CDR3 sequences detected, roughly 3.4% appear once; the ten largest clones hold 1.3%. The sequenced material came from PBMCs. These receptors were obtained from a woman in her twenties or thirties with multiple sclerosis.

This clonotype was observed at least ten times. The rearrangement uses TRBV19 and TRBJ1-4; 7 nucleotides agree with TRBD1. The V gene end was trimmed by 9 bases and the J gene end by 5 bases; junction bases not matched to a gene: 9. There are 14 residues in the CDR3. Germline values: CDR1 LNHDA, CDR2 SQIVND (reference sequence). CDR3 protein: CASRDSLGNEKLFF. Written as DNA, the CDR3 is TGTGCCAGCCGGGACAGCCTCGGCAATGAAAAACTGTTTTTT.

This clonotype has at least ten counts. V and J are TRBV29-1 and TRBJ2-7; no firm D call. V lost 2 bases and J lost 4, with 9 bases in between. Germline assignment: CDR1 SQVTM and CDR2 ANQGSEA. The CDR3 has 12 residues. The CDR3 nucleotides read TGCAGCGTTGAATTTGGCAGGTACGAGCAGTACTTC. Amino acids: CSVEFGRYEQYF.

This clonotype was observed at least ten times. The chain employs TRBV7-9 and TRBJ2-3, with a tentative D call TRBD2 (5 bases). This CDR3 region has 16 residues. Trimming took 5 bases from V and 6 from J, leaving 21 bases between them. In germline, CDR1 is SEHNR, CDR2 FQNEAQ (reference sequence). The CDR3 loop is CASSPRSGTMWDTQYF. In DNA, the CDR3 is TGTGCCAGCAGCCCTCGAAGCGGTACGATGTGGGATACGCAGTATTTT.

This clonotype has at least ten counts. The chain carries TRBV5-1 and TRBJ1-1, with D possibly matching TRBD1 (6 bases). The V end lost 2 bases, the J end lost 4 bases, and 15 bases lay between the germline ends. Germline V lookup: CDR1 SGHRS, CDR2 YFSETQ. The CDR3 runs 15 residues. CDR3 protein: CASSFTGGGSTEAFF. The CDR3 nucleotides read TGCGCCAGCAGCTTTACGGGAGGGGGGAGCACTGAAGCTTTCTTT.

This clonotype has a count of ten or more. This rearrangement joins TRBV7-9 to TRBJ1-4; D unresolved. CDR3 length: 16 amino acids. Germline-derived CDR1 and CDR2 are SEHNR and FQNEAQ (reference sequence). Trimming removed 5 bases from V and 0 bases from J, with 13 bases in between. The CDR3 spells CASSPSGRSTNEKLFF. The DNA for the CDR3 is TGTGCCAGCAGCCCCTCAGGCCGGTCAACTAATGAAAAACTGTTTTTT.

There are many counts of this clonotype. J is TRBJ2-4 and V is TRBV6-5, with a possible D match to TRBD2 (6 bases). CDR1 and CDR2 from the germline V gene are MNHEY and SVGAGI. V lost 6 bases and J 0 bases, leaving 9 bases between the germline ends. This CDR3 comprises 14 residues. The CDR3 protein is CASRAGGAKNIQYF. The CDR3 nucleotides read TGTGCCAGCAGGGCCGGGGGAGCCAAAAACATTCAGTACTTC.

This clonotype appeared many times. V usage is TRBV29-1 and J usage is TRBJ2-3; the D is unclear. This CDR3 region has 13 residues. Trimming left V 3 bases short and J 2 bases short, with 9 bases between. Germline V gene lookup returns CDR1 SQVTM and CDR2 ANQGSEA. CDR3 residues: CSVDDHFTDTQYF. The CDR3 coding sequence is TGCAGCGTTGACGACCACTTCACAGATACGCAGTATTTT.

This clonotype was picked up many times. The genes are TRBV27 and TRBJ2-1; 9 bases match TRBD2. V was pared by 4 bases and J by 4 bases, with 8 bases of the junction left unmatched. Germline loops: CDR1 MNHEY, CDR2 SMNVEV (reference sequence). The CDR3 is made up of 16 amino acids. CDR3 loop: CASSSSSGRRYNEQFF. The CDR3 DNA follows: TGTGCCAGCAGTTCCAGTAGCGGGAGAAGGTACAATGAGCAGTTCTTC.

This clonotype was seen a handful of times. The V call is TRBV7-2, the J call TRBJ2-7, with D possibly called TRBD1 or TRBD2 (5 bases each). Germline assignment: CDR1 SGHTA and CDR2 FQGNSA. The V and J ends lost 1 base and 3 bases respectively, with 10 bases between them. This CDR3 region has 14 residues. CDR3 protein: CASSLGGDGYEQYF. In nucleotides, the CDR3 is TGTGCCAGCAGCTTAGGAGGGGATGGCTACGAGCAGTACTTC.

This clonotype was recorded at least ten times. The rearrangement links TRBV20-1 to TRBJ1-3; D gene uncertain. The V and J ends lost 8 bases and 4 bases respectively, with 9 bases between them. This CDR3 is 11 amino acids long. CDR1 is DFQATT, CDR2 SNEGSKA, per germline (reference sequence). The CDR3 sequence: CSMWAGNTIYF. For the CDR3, the DNA is TGCAGTATGTGGGCAGGAAACACCATATATTTT.

This clonotype was seen repeatedly, ten times or more. The chain links TRBV19 to TRBJ1-6, with D hard to call. Looked up from germline, CDR1 is LNHDA and CDR2 is SQIVND (reference sequence). Trimming stripped 7 bases from V and 8 bases from J, with 12 bases between. The CDR3 covers 13 residues. The CDR3 DNA reads as TGTGCCAGTACCCCTTCCATTTATTCACCCCTCCACTTT. It encodes CASTPSIYSPLHF. Looking up the rest from reference TRBV19 and TRBJ1-6 gives the full variable domain: DGGITQSPKYLFRKEGQNVTLSCEQNLNHDAMYWYRQDPGQGLRLIYYSQIVNDFQKGDIAEGYSVSREKKESFPLTVTSAQKNPTAFYLCASTPSIYSPLHFGNGTRLTVT.

This clonotype was detected ten times or more. The chain combines TRBV7-9 with TRBJ1-4; possible D gene TRBD1, 5 bases. V dropped 5 bases and J dropped 7 bases, with 14 bases sitting between them. Germline CDR1 SEHNR, CDR2 FQNEAQ (reference sequence). The CDR3 extends over 14 amino acids. The CDR3 loop is CASSPQGFTEKLFF. For the CDR3, the DNA is TGTGCCAGCAGCCCGCAGGGATTCACTGAAAAACTGTTTTTT.

In this sample, this clonotype turned up many times. This chain links TRBV20-1 with TRBJ2-2; no definite D call. This CDR3 contains 12 residues. Germline V gene sequence: CDR1 DFQATT, CDR2 SNEGSKA (reference sequence). Deletions cut 6 bases from V and 2 bases from J, with 7 bases between. CDR3 residues: CSARPNTGELFF. CDR3 sequence (DNA): TGCAGTGCCCGACCCAACACCGGGGAGCTGTTTTTT.

This clonotype was seen at least ten times. The chain employs TRBV6-2 or TRBV6-3 and TRBJ2-1, with 14 bases identical to TRBD2. This CDR3 contains 15 residues. J gave up 8 bases and V 6 bases, and 6 bases lay outside the gene matches. CDR1 is MNHEY and CDR2 is SVGEGT in the germline V gene. DNA of the CDR3: TGTGCCAGCAGAGAGACTAGCGGGGGGGCCCATGAGCAGTTCTTC. It translates to CASRETSGGAHEQFF.

This clonotype was counted ten times or more. V usage is TRBV7-8 and J usage is TRBJ1-1; D unclear. The CDR3 sequence is 12 residues long. Germline V gives CDR1 SGHVS, CDR2 FQNEAQ. V shed 5 bases and J shed 5 bases, with 9 bases lying between them. CDR3 sequence (DNA): TGTGCCAGCAGCACCCTCGGGACTGAAGCTTTCTTT. Translated, it gives CASSTLGTEAFF.

This clonotype was seen repeatedly, ten times or more. The chain combines TRBV29-1 with TRBJ2-7, with 9 nucleotides matching TRBD1. This CDR3 spans 13 amino acids. The trim removed 3 bases at V and 6 bases at J, leaving 6 bases unmatched. Germline V gives CDR1 SQVTM, CDR2 ANQGSEA. CDR3 sequence (DNA): TGCAGCGTTGAGGGGACAGGGTACGTCGAGCAGTACTTC. Translation: CSVEGTGYVEQYF.

This clonotype came up many times. The chain combines TRBV29-1 with TRBJ1-1; 7 positions match TRBD1. V lost 6 bases to trimming and J lost 4 bases; unmatched junction nucleotides: 17. There are 16 residues in the CDR3. Germline values: CDR1 SQVTM, CDR2 ANQGSEA. The CDR3 region has the DNA TGCAGCGTGGCGACAGGGCGGGAGCTTGGGGGCACTGAAGCTTTCTTT. Its translation: CSVATGRELGGTEAFF.

This clonotype was counted many times. V gene TRBV18 combines with J gene TRBJ2-2; TRBD1 or TRBD2 may be the D gene (5 bases each). The V end was cut by 2 bases, the J end by 1 base, with 8 bases between. The germline gives CDR1 KGHSH, CDR2 LQKENI. The CDR3 spans 15 residues. The CDR3 nucleotides read TGTGCCAGCTCACCAGAGGGGATGAACACCGGGGAGCTGTTTTTT. Its protein is CASSPEGMNTGELFF. Looking up the rest from reference TRBV18 and TRBJ2-2 gives the full variable domain: NAGVMQNPRHLVRRRGQEARLRCSPMKGHSHVYWYRQLPEEGLKFMVYLQKENIIDESGMPKERFSAEFPKEGPSILRIQQVVRGDSAAYFCASSPEGMNTGELFFGEGSRLTVL.

This clonotype was observed many times. The V call is TRBV19, the J call TRBJ2-5; D assignment may be TRBD1 or TRBD2 (5 bases each). V lost 7 bases to trimming and J lost 4 bases, with 7 bases between them. The V gene's germline CDR1 is LNHDA and CDR2 SQIVND (reference sequence). The CDR3 loop spans 11 amino acids. The CDR3 sequence is CASKRGETQYF. The CDR3 nucleotides read TGTGCCAGTAAGAGGGGAGAGACCCAGTACTTC.

This clonotype has at least ten counts. The chain uses TRBV20-1 and TRBJ1-6, with D perhaps matching TRBD1 (5 bases). The CDR3 consists of 14 residues. Trimming pared 0 bases from V and 9 bases from J, leaving 12 bases between. CDR1 and CDR2 (germline): DFQATT, SNEGSKA (reference sequence). The CDR3, as DNA: TGCAGTGCTAGAGATTCGGGGGGAAGTTCACCCCTCCACTTT. Its protein product is CSARDSGGSSPLHF.

This clonotype was found many times. V is TRBV5-1 and J is TRBJ2-1; D call uncertain. The CDR3 has 12 amino acids. V gave up 1 base and J gave up 15 bases, with 14 bases separating them. Germline V CDR1 and CDR2: SGHRS, YFSETQ. The CDR3 loop reads CASSLNGGIRFF. The CDR3 DNA sequence: TGCGCCAGCAGCTTGAATGGTGGGATTCGGTTCTTC.

This clonotype showed up many times. The chain has TRBV18 and TRBJ2-7, with 9 positions matching TRBD1. Trimming removed 6 bases from V and 6 bases from J; junction bases left unmatched: 9. Germline lookup yields CDR1 KGHSH and CDR2 LQKENI. The CDR3 contains 14 residues. CDR3 sequence reads: CASSLGTGTIEQYF. The CDR3 DNA reads as TGTGCCAGCTCCCTTGGGACAGGGACAATCGAGCAGTACTTC.

This clonotype came up many times. The V and J genes are TRBV3-1 and TRBJ1-3; TRBD1 is a possible D gene (5 bases). Germline loops: CDR1 LGHDT, CDR2 YNNKEL (reference sequence). Trimming left V 4 bases short and J 2 bases short, with 15 bases between. This CDR3 region has 16 residues. The CDR3 region is CASSLGTSRAGNTIYF. CDR3 in DNA: TGTGCCAGCAGCCTCGGGACGTCAAGGGCTGGAAACACCATATATTTT.

In this sample, this clonotype turned up many times. The rearrangement uses TRBV7-2 and TRBJ2-6; D call uncertain. The CDR3 extends over 14 amino acids. The V end lost 5 bases, the J end lost 1 base, and 6 bases lay between the germline ends. Germline V gene lookup returns CDR1 SGHTA and CDR2 FQGNSA. The CDR3 loop is CASSLRSGANVLTF. The CDR3, as DNA: TGTGCCAGCAGCCTTAGATCTGGGGCCAACGTCCTGACTTTC. Drawing the rest from reference TRBV7-2 and TRBJ2-6, the complete variable domain is GAGVSQSPSNKVTEKGKDVELRCDPISGHTALYWYRQSLGQGLEFLIYFQGNSAPDKSGLPSDRFSAERTGGSVSTLTIQRTQQEDSAVYLCASSLRSGANVLTFGAGSRLTVL.

This clonotype was picked up a small number of times. The chain uses TRBV7-9 and TRBJ2-5; D uncertain. The CDR3 sequence is 15 residues long. Germline CDR1 is SEHNR and CDR2 is FQNEAQ (reference sequence). V was clipped by 2 bases and J by 2 bases, with 12 bases between them. The CDR3 protein is CASSLSLGSQETQYF. In DNA, the CDR3 is TGTGCCAGCAGCTTATCTCTGGGGTCACAAGAGACCCAGTACTTC.

For this clonotype: A much larger clone differs by one base, so this may be a read error. The chain combines TRBV11-2 with TRBJ2-1; maybe TRBD1 (6 bases). Germline CDR1 is SGHAT and CDR2 is FQNNGV. Trimming pared 5 bases from V and 3 bases from J, leaving 14 bases between. There are 15 residues in the CDR3. The CDR3 nucleotides are TGTGCCAGCAGCAACCGGACAGAGCACTACAATGAGCAGTTCTTC. This translates into CASSNRTEHYNEQFF.